This TCR beta chain appears in the sequencing data of a study of technical replicates of blood from a handful of donors. Only in-frame clones appear in the TCRdb table, and some are missing; sequencing was by immunoSEQ multiplex PCR. The table includes approximately 88,000 clones, 96% detected once. CDR3 size: 16 residues. Germline CDR1 is SGDLS and CDR2 is YYNGEE. Germline trimming cut 3 bases from V and 5 bases from J; bases unmatched to any gene: 10. The sequencing sample was made of T cells isolated from PBMCs. V gene TRBV9 combines with J gene TRBJ1-4; 7 bases are shared with TRBD1. This sequence was found in a human donor in good health. The CDR3 nucleotides read TGTGCCAGCAGCGCTCGGACAGGCTCGGGGAATGAAAAACTGTTTTTT. Protein: CASSARTGSGNEKLFF.